This T cell receptor beta chain was profiled in a study of blood T cell repertoires in COVID-19. The wider study: Material from acute and convalescent COVID-19 was sourced from the United States, Italy and Spain.

In its sample, this clone was seen a few times. Per the original data handling: Reference gene primers were amplified, and this amplification served to estimate nucleated cell counts. Here immunoSEQ multiplex PCR was the method, and the copy in TCRdb shows in-frame clones only, minus some. The V and J calls and clone size are taken from that table; D and trimming were inferred from the DNA. This sample has about 240,000 clones, with 87% found just once. The receptor was isolated from a man in his sixties who had recovered from COVID-19. The sequencing input was peripheral blood.

The CDR3, as DNA: TGTGCCAGCAGCACGAGGTCCTCTGGAAACACCATATATTTT. Its translation is CASSTRSSGNTIYF. The V call is TRBV11-1, the J call TRBJ1-3; D uncertain. The V end was cut by 5 bases, the J end by 0 bases, with 8 bases between. From germline, CDR1 is SGHAT and CDR2 FQDESV (reference sequence). The CDR3 length is 14 residues.